This TCR beta chain was obtained from a study of human T cells and chemical hapten exposure. Overall study context: DPC at 2% was the sensitizing agent, placed on about 2 cm by about 2 cm of upper inner arm skin.

This clonotype appeared many times. Its antigen is unknown. Documented time point: patch test 1, 2 weeks after DPC sensitization. Treatment described: therapeutic diphenylcyclopropenone sensitization with weekly scalp DPC. Study observations and caveats: There were significantly more large CDR3 similarity clusters among expanded TCRs than among controls. Alopecia affected the donors, so their immune response may differ from healthy people's. No change in TCRs above 1 in 1000 frequency was produced by DPC sensitization.

One entry per CDR3 protein, called by TCRdb with MiXCR from the RACE reads. This table has 380,000 or so distinct CDR3 sequences, more than 4.5% appearing once. J was trimmed by 3 bases and V by 4 bases; bases with no gene match: 2. CDR3 size: 13 residues. The sample in question was whole blood, obtained in connection with sensitization to the hapten diphenylcyclopropenone (DPC). This chain connects TRBV12-3 or TRBV12-4 to TRBJ2-7; 8 nucleotides line up with TRBD1. The TCR sequence derives from a woman aged 45-60 years with alopecia areata. Some clones in this sample may be carry-over from other donors' samples. The CDR3 coding sequence is TGTGCCAGCAGTTCACAGGGGGTCTACGAGCAGTACTTC. It encodes CASSSQGVYEQYF.